This is a list of T cell receptor beta chains from one sample in a study of identifying expanded T cells in peripheral blood. Data came from immunoSEQ multiplex PCR; TCRdb stores just in-frame clones and leaves some out. The sample has around 90,000 clones; about 91% are singletons. Sequenced sample: blood. These receptors were obtained from a person aged 18 to 70 in good health. Both conserved end residues are part of each CDR3. A D gene is named only where the DNA matches it firmly. Expanded clones are given a class, and other clones once, few, many or no size at all.

. TRBV28 . CASSFSAGPYEQYF
. TRBV5-1 . CASSSGEGQFF
. TRBV27 TRBD2 CASSSPRHSGGPTDTQYF
. TRBV5-5 TRBD1 CASSNRGQNYGYTF
. TRBV18 . CASSPPEGGAFF
. TRBV6-1 TRBD1 CASSATGGYGYTF
. TRBV6-5 . CASSYLGFQETQYF
few TRBV5-1 . CASSLGPDGEQFF
. TRBV5-1 TRBD1 CASSSDRAYNSPLHF
. TRBV6-5 . CASREQLNTEAFF
. TRBV5-6 . CASSLMGGDGYTF
. TRBV29-1 . CSVSGLLNTGELFF
. TRBV11-2 . CASSLVSSGYYNEQFF
once TRBV28 TRBD1 CASSSGTGNEQYF
. TRBV6-5 . CASSAPDGTLHF
. TRBV7-6 . CASSLGMSAGNTIYF
. TRBV7-3 TRBD2 CASSKTSGVYNEQFF
. TRBV5-1 TRBD2 CASSFPSGRAHEQFF
. TRBV19 . CASTKGTDVEKLFF
. TRBV19 . CASSIETQYF
. TRBV23-1 . CASSQSFTYSSYNSPLHF
. TRBV5-8 . CASSFQPYEQYF
. TRBV6-1 TRBD1 CASSGQEYNEQFF
. TRBV19 TRBD2 CASNYTAGGIRNEQFF
. TRBV5-4 TRBD1 CASSPPGQGRRNTEAFF
. TRBV4-1 . CASSQESVGPYEQYF
once TRBV19 . CASSKYNEQFF
. TRBV7-2 TRBD1 CASRRDRGSGANVLTF
. TRBV10-2 . CASLDRPGLYEQYF
. TRBV7-3 TRBD2 CASSVGLAGGGEQFF
. TRBV7-9 . CASSFSGTRLGQQYF
. TRBV28 . CASNRYTKGGTEAFF
. TRBV11-2 . CASSLIRGVRTPLHF
. TRBV10-2 . CASSESRRPINYGYTF
once TRBV7-9 . CASRQTGGELFF
. TRBV6-6 . CASSSGDTQYF
. TRBV27 TRBD1 CASYPGQFNTGELFF
. TRBV28 TRBD2 CASSSSHRLAGEEELFF
. TRBV6-5 . CASSYTGDSPLHF
. TRBV10-3 . CAISEISPNTEAFF
. TRBV5-4 TRBD1 CASSLDRANTEAFF
. TRBV6-5 . CASSSSASYEQYF
. TRBV15 . CATSRERMSPNEQFF
. TRBV12-5 TRBD2 CASGAGQETQYF
. TRBV11-1 . CASSLDRDGYGYTF
. TRBV6-5 TRBD1 CASSYLRQGAYEQYF
. TRBV5-4 . CASSLAAGSTDTQYF
once TRBV5-6 TRBD1 CASRDTGTDNSPLHF
few TRBV27 TRBD1 CASHRGGEQYF
. TRBV20-1 TRBD1 CSASGGYEQYF
once TRBV29-1 . CSIKQSSSYEQYF
. TRBV9 . CASSVSSSGTDTQYF
. TRBV28 TRBD2 CASSPTGTSGNNEQFF
. TRBV19 TRBD1 CASRASDRGYGYTF
once TRBV2 TRBD1 CASREGQVPLYEQYF
. TRBV28 . CASGYINGELFF
. TRBV25-1 . CASSPTGLAKNIQYF
. TRBV10-1 TRBD1 CASRKGQGNDEQYF
. TRBV27 . CASSFGRFYEQYF